The following is a TCR beta chain sequence with its context. Its cognate antigen is unknown. The sample holds other DNA sequences that translate to the same CDR3. These data belong to a study of cytomegalovirus exposure and HLA in healthy donors. Notes on the study in general: Analyses of presence and absence presupposed an approximately uniform sequencing depth across donors.

The PCR was carried out with 60 Vbeta primers and 13 Jbeta primers. The data were produced by immunoSEQ multiplex PCR, yet TCRdb's version contains in-frame clones alone and is incomplete. This sample contains just over 200,000 clones. With 2 bases removed from V and 5 bases from J, the gap between germline ends came to 9 bases. The CDR3 has 13 amino acids. Germline V lookup: CDR1 MDHEN, CDR2 SYDVKM. The TCR was taken from a girl aged 2-10 years in good health and CMV-seropositive. Input material: PBMCs. This chain connects TRBV28 to TRBJ1-2, with D tentatively TRBD1 (5 bases). The chain's CDR3 is CASSLGQGYGYTF. CDR3 sequence (DNA): TGTGCCAGCAGTTTAGGGCAGGGATATGGCTACACCTTC.